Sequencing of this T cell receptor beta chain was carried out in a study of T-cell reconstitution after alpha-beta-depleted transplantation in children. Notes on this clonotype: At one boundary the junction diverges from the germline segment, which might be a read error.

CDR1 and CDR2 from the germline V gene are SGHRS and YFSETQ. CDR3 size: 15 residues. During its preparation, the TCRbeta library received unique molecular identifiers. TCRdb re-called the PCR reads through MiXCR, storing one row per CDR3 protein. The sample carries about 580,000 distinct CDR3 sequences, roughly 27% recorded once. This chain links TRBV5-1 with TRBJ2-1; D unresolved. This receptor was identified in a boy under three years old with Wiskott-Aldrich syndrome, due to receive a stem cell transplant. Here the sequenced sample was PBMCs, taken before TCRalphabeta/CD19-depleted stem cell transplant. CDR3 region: CASILVVGSYNEQFF. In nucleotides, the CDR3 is TGCGCCAGCATCTTGGTGGTAGGTTCCTACAATGAGCAGTTCTTC.